This TCR beta chain appears in the sequencing data of a study of regulatory T cells. The PCR used 52 TRBV and 13 TRBJ primers. Profiled with immunoSEQ multiplex PCR; TCRdb holds only in-frame clones, not every one. Here the sample spans about 35,000 clones, 70% to 90% being singletons. Findings and limits, study-wide: Skewed V and J usage and few unique V-J pairs marked patient repertoires, most in Tregs. In CD3G-deficient patients, conventional CD4+ T cells were enriched for hydrophobic CDR3 residues at positions 6 and 7.

Concerning this clone itself: The antigen is unknown.

CDR3 length: 14 amino acids. V was cut by 4 bases and J by 3 bases, with 12 bases left in between. The germline gives CDR1 KGHSH, CDR2 LQKENI. Autoimmunity was present in every CD3G-deficient patient, worse in two. The TCR comes from a person aged 18-29 years with CD3G deficiency. The chain couples TRBV18 to TRBJ1-1; TRBD1 might be the D (6 bases). The sequenced sample was conventional CD4+ T cells sorted from blood. The CDR3: CASSLYGGDTEAFF. Here the CDR3 DNA reads TGTGCCAGCTCACTCTATGGGGGCGACACTGAAGCTTTCTTT.